This T cell receptor beta chain was captured by sequencing in a study of blood T cell repertoires in COVID-19. On the study more broadly: T cells, B-cell-depleted T cells, or PBMCs provided the cDNA or gDNA that served as material.

The CDR3 is 13 amino acids. Germline loops: CDR1 MNHEY, CDR2 SVGEGT. The germline V and J ends were trimmed by 3 bases and 3 bases, with 9 bases remaining between them. Using immunoSEQ multiplex PCR, the repertoire was profiled, and TCRdb retains in-frame clones only, with some absent. The repertoire holds about 140,000 clones, with around 80% as singletons. The sequencing sample was made of peripheral blood. V is TRBV6-2 or TRBV6-3 and J is TRBJ2-7; tentative D call: TRBD1 (5 bases). The TCR comes from a man in his fifties with acute or convalescent COVID-19. The CDR3: CASSYSRDYEQYF. The CDR3 nucleotides read TGTGCCAGCAGTTATTCCAGGGACTACGAGCAGTACTTC.